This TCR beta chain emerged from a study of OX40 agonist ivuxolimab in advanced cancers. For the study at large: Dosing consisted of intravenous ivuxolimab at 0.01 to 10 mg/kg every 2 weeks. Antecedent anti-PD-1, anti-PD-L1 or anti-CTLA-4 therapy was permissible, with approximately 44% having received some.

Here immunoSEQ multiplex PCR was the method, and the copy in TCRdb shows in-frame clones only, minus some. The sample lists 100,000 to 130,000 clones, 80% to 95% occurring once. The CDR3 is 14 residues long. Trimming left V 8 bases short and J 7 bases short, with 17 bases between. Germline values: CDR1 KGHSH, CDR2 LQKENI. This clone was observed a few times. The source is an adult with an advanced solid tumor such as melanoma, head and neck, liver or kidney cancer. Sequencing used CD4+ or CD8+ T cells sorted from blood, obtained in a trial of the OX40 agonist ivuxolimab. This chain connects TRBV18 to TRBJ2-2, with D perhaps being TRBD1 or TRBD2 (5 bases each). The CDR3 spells CASAVRGVDGELFF. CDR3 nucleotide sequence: TGTGCCAGCGCCGTAAGGGGAGTCGACGGGGAGCTGTTTTTT.